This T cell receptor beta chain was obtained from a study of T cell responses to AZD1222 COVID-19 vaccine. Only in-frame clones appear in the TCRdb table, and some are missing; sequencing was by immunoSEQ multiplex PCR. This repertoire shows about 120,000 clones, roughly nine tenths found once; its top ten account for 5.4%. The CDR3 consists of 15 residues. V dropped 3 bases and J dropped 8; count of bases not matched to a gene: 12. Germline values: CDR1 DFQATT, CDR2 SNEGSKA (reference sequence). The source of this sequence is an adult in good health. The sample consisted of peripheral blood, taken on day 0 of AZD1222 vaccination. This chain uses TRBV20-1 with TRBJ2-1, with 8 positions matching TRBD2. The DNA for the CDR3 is TGCAGTGCTAGTCTGGGACTAGAGGGCACGTATGAGCAGTTCTTC. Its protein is CSASLGLEGTYEQFF.